This entry lists 7 T cell receptor beta chains sequenced from one sample in a study of cytomegalovirus exposure and HLA in healthy donors. Use of 60 Vbeta and 13 Jbeta primers characterized the PCR. This table comes from immunoSEQ multiplex PCR, and its TCRdb copy is limited to in-frame clones, with some not included. The table has 150,000 to 200,000 clones, 75% seen once. Sequencing was performed on PBMCs. These receptors were obtained from a woman aged 40 to 55 in good health and CMV-seropositive.

The rearrangement links TRBV5-1 to TRBJ1-2; 8 nucleotides line up with TRBD1. The V and J ends lost 4 bases and 8 bases, in that order; junction bases with no gene match: 13. The CDR3 consists of 15 residues. Germline CDR1 is SGHRS and CDR2 is YFSETQ. The CDR3 DNA follows: TGCGCCAGCAGCATTACTCCGGGACAGGCGGCCGGCTACACCTTC. It encodes CASSITPGQAAGYTF.

This clone was detected only once. V and J are TRBV27 and TRBJ2-7; 7 bases are shared with TRBD1. Germline assignment: CDR1 MNHEY and CDR2 SMNVEV (reference sequence). The CDR3 consists of 14 residues. V was clipped by 8 bases and J by 2 bases; unmatched bases: 9. For the CDR3, the DNA is TGTGCCAGCGGGAGTCACAGGGGCCCCTACGAGCAGTACTTC. It codes for CASGSHRGPYEQYF.

This clone has just a few counts. V is TRBV18 and J is TRBJ2-3; 11 bases map to TRBD2. Germline V lookup: CDR1 KGHSH, CDR2 LQKENI. V trimming: 3 bases; J trimming: 0 bases; junction bases outside the gene matches: 2. This CDR3 spans 16 amino acids. The DNA of the CDR3 is TGTGCCAGCTCACCTCGACTAGCGGGGAGCACAGATACGCAGTATTTT. Its translation is CASSPRLAGSTDTQYF.

The J gene is TRBJ1-2, the V gene TRBV7-3, with D uncertain. CDR1 and CDR2 from the germline V gene are SGHTA and FQGTGA. V was pared by 5 bases and J by 2 bases, with 9 bases between. The CDR3 extends over 13 amino acids. The CDR3 region is CASSPTGNYGYTF. The CDR3 region has the DNA TGTGCCAGCAGCCCAACGGGGAACTATGGCTACACCTTC.

The chain combines TRBV30 with TRBJ2-4; a possible D gene is TRBD1 (6 bases). Trimming shortened V by 3 bases and J by 1 base, and 16 bases separated the two germline ends. Germline CDR1 GTSNPN, CDR2 SVGIG (reference sequence). The CDR3 sequence is 16 residues long. In DNA, the CDR3 is TGTGCCTGGAGGGACAGTCTTGGCTTTGCCAAAAACATTCAGTACTTC. Translated, it gives CAWRDSLGFAKNIQYF.

J is TRBJ2-3 and V is TRBV30; possibly TRBD1 for D (6 bases). V was clipped by 8 bases and J by 2 bases, with 14 bases between them. CDR3 size: 13 residues. CDR1 GTSNPN and CDR2 SVGIG come from the germline V gene (reference sequence). The CDR3 is CAGTGTFTDTQYF. CDR3 nucleotides: TGTGCCGGAACCGGGACATTCACAGATACGCAGTATTTT.

This clone came up once. This chain joins TRBV27 and TRBJ1-4; 8 nucleotides line up with TRBD1. The CDR3 loop spans 15 amino acids. The junction had 9 bases not matched to a gene; V was cut back by 5 bases and J by 7 bases. The germline V gene encodes CDR1 MNHEY and CDR2 SMNVEV (reference sequence). CDR3 residues: CASSDRGAVGEKLFF. The CDR3 DNA reads as TGTGCCAGCAGTGACAGGGGCGCAGTGGGTGAAAAACTGTTTTTT.